This T cell receptor beta chain was sequenced in a study of cytomegalovirus exposure and HLA in healthy donors. Study observations and caveats: It was found in a later analysis that first-cohort TCR clusters tended to co-occur in the 130 or so validation repertoires.

Among the roughly 120 subjects of the validation cohort, separate from the 666-subject first cohort, were the donors. Generated by immunoSEQ multiplex PCR, the TCRdb table keeps only in-frame clones and is missing some. The sample has 100,000 to 150,000 clones; around 94% are singletons. Worth noting for this clone: Its antigen is as yet unknown.

Germline V gene data show CDR1 as MDHEN and CDR2 as SYDVKM. The CDR3 runs to 13 residues. The germline V and J ends were trimmed by 3 bases and 6 bases, with 10 bases remaining between them. The sample consisted of PBMCs. The chain joins TRBV28 to TRBJ2-3, with D perhaps TRBD2 (5 bases). This clonotype was obtained from a woman aged 18-29 years in good health and CMV-seronegative. As DNA, the CDR3 is TGTGCCAGCAGTTTGTTGCGGGTGGATACGCAGTATTTT. Translation gives CASSLLRVDTQYF. The whole variable domain, filled in from reference TRBV28 and TRBJ2-3, reads DVKVTQSSRYLVKRTGEKVFLECVQDMDHENMFWYRQDPGLGLRLIYFSYDVKMKEKGDIPEGYSVSREKKERFSLILESASTNQTSMYLCASSLLRVDTQYFGPGTRLTVL.